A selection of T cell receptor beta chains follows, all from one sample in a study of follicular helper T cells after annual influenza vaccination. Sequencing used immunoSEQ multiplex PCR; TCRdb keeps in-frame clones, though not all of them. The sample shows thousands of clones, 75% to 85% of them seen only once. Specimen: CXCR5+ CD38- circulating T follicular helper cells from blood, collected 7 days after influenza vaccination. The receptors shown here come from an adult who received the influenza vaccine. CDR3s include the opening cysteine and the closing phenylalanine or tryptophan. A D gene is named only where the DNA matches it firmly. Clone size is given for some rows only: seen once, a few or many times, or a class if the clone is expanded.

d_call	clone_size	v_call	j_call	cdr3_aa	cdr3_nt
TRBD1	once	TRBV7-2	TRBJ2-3	CASSLVPGGAGDTQYF	TGTGCCAGCAGCTTAGTTCCAGGGGGCGCGGGAGATACGCAGTATTTT
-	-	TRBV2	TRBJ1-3	CASTYNRDSGNTIYF	TGTGCCAGCACCTATAACCGGGACTCTGGAAACACCATATATTTT
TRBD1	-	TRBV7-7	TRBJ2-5	CASSLDRAASETQYF	TGTGCCAGCAGCTTGGACAGGGCTGCGTCTGAGACCCAGTACTTC
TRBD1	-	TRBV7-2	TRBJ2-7	CASSLKTGGAGEQYF	TGTGCCAGCAGCTTAAAGACAGGGGGGGCGGGCGAGCAGTACTTC
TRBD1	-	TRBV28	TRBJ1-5	CASSPRDRGNQPQHF	TGTGCCAGCAGTCCGAGGGACAGGGGCAATCAGCCCCAGCATTTT
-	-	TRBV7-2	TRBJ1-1	CASSLGGGRPEAFF	TGTGCCAGCAGCTTAGGCGGGGGCCGACCTGAAGCTTTCTTT
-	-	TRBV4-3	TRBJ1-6	CASSQGSRSPLHF	TGCGCCAGCAGCCAAGGTTCCCGTTCACCCCTCCACTTT
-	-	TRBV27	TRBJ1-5	CASSIRGNQPQHF	TGTGCCAGCAGTATCAGGGGCAATCAGCCCCAGCATTTT
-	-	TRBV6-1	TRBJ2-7	CASSDRLGQTYEQYF	TGTGCCAGCAGTGACAGGCTAGGCCAGACCTACGAGCAGTACTTC
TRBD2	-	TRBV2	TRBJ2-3	CASSPPGSSGGPNTQYF	TGTGCCAGCAGTCCCCCCGGTTCCAGCGGGGGGCCTAATACGCAGTATTTT
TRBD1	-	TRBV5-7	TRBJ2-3	CASSSPRQGTDTQYF	TGTGCCAGCAGCAGCCCCCGACAGGGGACAGATACGCAGTATTTT
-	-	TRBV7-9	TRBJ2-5	CASSLSGLETQYF	TGTGCCAGCAGCTTAAGCGGATTAGAGACCCAGTACTTC
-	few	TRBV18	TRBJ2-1	CASSRDAGFNNEQFF	TGTGCCAGCTCACGAGACGCAGGGTTCAACAATGAGCAGTTCTTC
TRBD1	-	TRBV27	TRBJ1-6	CASSRGDSFTYSPLHF	TGTGCCAGCAGCCGGGGGGACAGTTTCACTTATTCACCCCTCCACTTT
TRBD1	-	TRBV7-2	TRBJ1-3	CASSLARTGTGNTIYF	TGTGCCAGCAGCTTAGCAAGGACAGGGACTGGAAACACCATATATTTT
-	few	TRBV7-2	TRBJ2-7	CASSSYYEQYF	TGTGCCAGCAGCTCTTACTACGAGCAGTACTTC
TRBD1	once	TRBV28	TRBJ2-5	CASRGTGTGETQYF	TGTGCCAGTCGGGGGACAGGGACGGGGGAGACCCAGTACTTC
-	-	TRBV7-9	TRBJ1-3	CASSLGGAQDTIYF	TGTGCCAGCAGCTTAGGGGGGGCTCAGGACACCATATATTTT
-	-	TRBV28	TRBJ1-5	CASSLTTGRASQPQHF	TGTGCCAGCAGTTTGACCACAGGGAGAGCAAGTCAGCCCCAGCATTTT
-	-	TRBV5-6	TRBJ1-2	CASSLLPGEGSYTF	TGTGCCAGCAGCTTGTTGCCAGGGGAAGGGAGCTACACCTTC
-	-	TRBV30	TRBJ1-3	CAWSPGGVNTIYF	TGTGCCTGGAGCCCGGGGGGGGTGAACACCATATATTTT
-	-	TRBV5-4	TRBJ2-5	CASSSSQETQYF	TGTGCCAGCAGCTCCTCCCAAGAGACCCAGTACTTC
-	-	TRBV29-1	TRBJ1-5	CSVEWGGINQPQHF	TGCAGCGTTGAATGGGGGGGGATCAATCAGCCCCAGCATTTT
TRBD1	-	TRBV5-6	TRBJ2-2	CASSEGTGALAGELFF	TGTGCCAGCAGCGAAGGGACAGGGGCTTTGGCCGGGGAGCTGTTTTTT
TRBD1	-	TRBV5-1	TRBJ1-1	CASSLTGAAGSGAFF	TGCGCCAGCAGCTTAACAGGGGCTGCGGGGTCTGGGGCTTTCTTT
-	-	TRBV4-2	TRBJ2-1	CASSPVGVSYNEQFF	TGTGCCAGCAGCCCGGTGGGGGTCTCCTACAATGAGCAGTTCTTC
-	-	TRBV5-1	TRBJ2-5	CASSFGPQETQYF	TGCGCCAGCAGCTTCGGGCCTCAAGAGACCCAGTACTTC
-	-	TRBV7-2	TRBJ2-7	CASSFPTAGTYEQYF	TGTGCCAGCAGCTTCCCGACGGCGGGGACCTACGAGCAGTACTTC
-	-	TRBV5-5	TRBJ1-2	CASSLGLDRGGYTF	TGTGCCAGCAGCTTGGGACTGGATCGGGGTGGCTACACCTTC
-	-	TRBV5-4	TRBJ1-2	CASSPQTGQEGYTF	TGTGCCAGCAGTCCACAGACGGGGCAGGAAGGCTACACCTTC
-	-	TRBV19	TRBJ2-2	CASSINSNTGELFF	TGTGCCAGTAGTATCAACTCGAACACCGGGGAGCTGTTTTTT
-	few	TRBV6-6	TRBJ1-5	CASSKGGGQPQHF	TGTGCCAGCAGTAAAGGGGGGGGTCAGCCCCAGCATTTT
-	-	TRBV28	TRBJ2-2	CASRTGNTGELFF	TGTGCCAGCAGGACAGGGAACACCGGGGAGCTGTTTTTT
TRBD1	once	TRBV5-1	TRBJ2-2	CASNLGDREIGELFF	TGCGCCAGCAACCTGGGGGACAGGGAGATCGGGGAGCTGTTTTTT
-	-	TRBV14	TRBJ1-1	CASSQAGNTEAFF	TGTGCCAGCAGCCAAGCAGGGAACACTGAAGCTTTCTTT
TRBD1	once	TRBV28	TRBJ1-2	CASRPMSRDRANNYGYTF	TGTGCCAGCAGGCCCATGTCCCGGGACAGGGCGAATAACTATGGCTACACCTTC
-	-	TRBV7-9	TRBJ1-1	CASSLVGGRTEAFF	TGTGCCAGCAGCTTAGTCGGGGGGAGGACTGAAGCTTTCTTT
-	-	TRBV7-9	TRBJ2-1	CASSPTGDEQFF	TGTGCCAGCAGCCCCACGGGCGATGAGCAGTTCTTC
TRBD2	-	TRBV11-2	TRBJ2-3	CASSFSGGLLTDTQYF	TGTGCCAGCAGCTTTAGCGGGGGGCTCCTCACAGATACGCAGTATTTT
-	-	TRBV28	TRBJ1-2	CASRGVRAGDYGYTF	TGTGCCAGCCGGGGGGTCCGGGCGGGTGACTATGGCTACACCTTC
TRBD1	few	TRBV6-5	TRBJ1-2	CASSRSGQLIGGYTF	TGTGCCAGCAGTCGATCGGGACAGCTAATCGGTGGCTACACCTTC
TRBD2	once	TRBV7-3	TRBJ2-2	CASHPSGGALTGELFF	TGTGCCAGCCATCCTAGCGGGGGGGCCCTCACCGGGGAGCTGTTTTTT
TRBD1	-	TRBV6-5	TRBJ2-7	CASRPPGQGLSGQYF	TGTGCCAGCAGACCTCCGGGACAGGGGTTATCGGGGCAGTACTTC
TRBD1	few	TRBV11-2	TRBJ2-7	CASSQTGNTYEQYF	TGTGCCAGCAGCCAGACAGGGAATACCTACGAGCAGTACTTC
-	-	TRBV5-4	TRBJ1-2	CASSTKQGANYGYTF	TGTGCCAGCAGCACCAAACAGGGAGCTAACTATGGCTACACCTTC
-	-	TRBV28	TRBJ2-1	CASTPTSYNEQFF	TGTGCCAGCACCCCCACTAGTTACAATGAGCAGTTCTTC
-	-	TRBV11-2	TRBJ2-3	CASSLAEGQATDTQYF	TGTGCCAGCAGCTTAGCCGAAGGGCAAGCAACAGATACGCAGTATTTT
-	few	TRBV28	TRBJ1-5	CASSSNEQPQHF	TGTGCCAGCAGTTCAAATGAACAGCCCCAGCATTTT
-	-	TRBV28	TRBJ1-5	CASSLWRAGNQPQHF	TGTGCCAGTAGTCTATGGCGGGCGGGCAATCAGCCCCAGCATTTT
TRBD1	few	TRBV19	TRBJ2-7	CASKGRQGVNEQYF	TGTGCCAGTAAGGGGCGGCAGGGGGTTAACGAGCAGTACTTC